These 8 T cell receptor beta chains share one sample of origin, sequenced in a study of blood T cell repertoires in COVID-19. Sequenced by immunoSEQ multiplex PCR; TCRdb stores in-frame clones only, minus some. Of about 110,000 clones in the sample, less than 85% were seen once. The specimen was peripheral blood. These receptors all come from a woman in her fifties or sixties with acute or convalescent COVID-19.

Written as DNA, the CDR3 is TGCGCCAGCAGCCATTCGGACCCCCGGAATGGAGGCGAGCTGTTTTTT. It codes for CASSHSDPRNGGELFF. V and J are TRBV4-1 and TRBJ2-2; D perhaps matches TRBD2 (5 bases). The germline CDR1 and CDR2 sequences are MGHRA and YSYEKL. Trimming pared 3 bases from V and 11 bases from J, leaving 22 bases between. The CDR3 runs to 16 residues.

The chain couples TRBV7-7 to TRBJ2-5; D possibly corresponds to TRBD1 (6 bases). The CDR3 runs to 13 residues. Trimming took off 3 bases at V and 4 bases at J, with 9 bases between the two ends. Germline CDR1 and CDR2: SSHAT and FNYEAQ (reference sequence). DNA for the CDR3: TGTGCCAGCAGCTTCCAGGGGTCAGAGACCCAGTACTTC. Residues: CASSFQGSETQYF.

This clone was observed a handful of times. CDR3 protein: CASSKEAGGPHEQFF. The CDR3 region has the DNA TGTGCCAGCAGCAAAGAGGCGGGAGGGCCCCATGAGCAGTTCTTC. V and J are TRBV21-1 and TRBJ2-1; the DNA was not compared with TRBD2, the D call given in the table. TRBV21-1 is a recognized pseudogene. This CDR3 is built from 15 residues.

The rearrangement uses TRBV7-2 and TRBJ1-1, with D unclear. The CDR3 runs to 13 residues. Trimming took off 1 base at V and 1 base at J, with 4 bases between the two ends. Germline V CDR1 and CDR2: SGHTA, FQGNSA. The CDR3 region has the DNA TGTGCCAGCAGCTTAGACAGGAACACTGAAGCTTTCTTT. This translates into CASSLDRNTEAFF.

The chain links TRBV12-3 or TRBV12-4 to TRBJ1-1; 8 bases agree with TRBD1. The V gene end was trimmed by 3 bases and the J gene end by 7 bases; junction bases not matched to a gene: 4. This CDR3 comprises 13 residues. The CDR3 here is CASSLQGAIEAFF. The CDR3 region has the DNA TGTGCCAGCAGTTTGCAGGGGGCCATTGAAGCTTTCTTT.

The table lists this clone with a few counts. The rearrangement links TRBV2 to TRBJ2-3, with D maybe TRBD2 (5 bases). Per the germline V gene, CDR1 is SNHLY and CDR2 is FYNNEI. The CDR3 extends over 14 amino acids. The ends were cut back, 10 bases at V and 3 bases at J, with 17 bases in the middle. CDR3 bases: TGTGCCACCTCCTGGGAGATTGGAACAGATACGCAGTATTTT. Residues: CATSWEIGTDTQYF. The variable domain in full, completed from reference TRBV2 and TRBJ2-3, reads EPEVTQTPSHQVTQMGQEVILRCVPISNHLYFYWYRQILGQKVEFLVSFYNNEISEKSEIFDDQFSVERPDGSNFTLKIRSTKLEDSAMYFCATSWEIGTDTQYFGPGTRLTVL.

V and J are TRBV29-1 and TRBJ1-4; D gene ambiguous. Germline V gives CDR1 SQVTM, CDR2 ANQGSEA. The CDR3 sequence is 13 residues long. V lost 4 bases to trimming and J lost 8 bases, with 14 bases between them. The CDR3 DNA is TGCAGCGTTGTAGGACTGTTACCGGAAAAACTGTTTTTT. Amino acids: CSVVGLLPEKLFF.

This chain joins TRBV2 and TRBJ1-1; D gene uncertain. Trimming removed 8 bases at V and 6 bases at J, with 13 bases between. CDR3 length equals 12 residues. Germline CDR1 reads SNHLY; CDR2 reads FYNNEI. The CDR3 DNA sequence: TGTGCCAGCCGTCTAGAAGAACCTGAAGCTTTCTTT. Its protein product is CASRLEEPEAFF.